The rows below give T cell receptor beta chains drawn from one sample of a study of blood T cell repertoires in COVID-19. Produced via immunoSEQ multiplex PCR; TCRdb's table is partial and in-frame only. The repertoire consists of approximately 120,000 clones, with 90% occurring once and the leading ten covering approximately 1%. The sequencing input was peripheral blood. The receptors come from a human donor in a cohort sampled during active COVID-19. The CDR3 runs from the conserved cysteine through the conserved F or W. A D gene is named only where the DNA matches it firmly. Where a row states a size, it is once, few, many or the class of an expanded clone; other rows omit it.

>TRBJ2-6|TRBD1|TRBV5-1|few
TGCGCCAGCAGCTTGCTAACAGGGGGCGCCGGGGCTGGGGCCAACGTCCTGACTTTC
CASSLLTGGAGAGANVLTF
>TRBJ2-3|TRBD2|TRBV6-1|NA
TGTGCCAGCAGTGAATTAGGACTAGTGGCAGATACGCAGTATTTT
CASSELGLVADTQYF
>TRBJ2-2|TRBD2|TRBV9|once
TGTGCCAGCAGCGCATTAGCGGGAGGAACCGGGGAGCTGTTTTTT
CASSALAGGTGELFF
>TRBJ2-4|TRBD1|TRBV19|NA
TGTGCCAGCCGACAGGGGGAAAACATTCAGTACTTC
CASRQGENIQYF
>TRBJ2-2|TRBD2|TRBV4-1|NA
TGCGCCAGCAGCCAAGGCGGGAGGGCGAACACCGGGGAGCTGTTTTTT
CASSQGGRANTGELFF
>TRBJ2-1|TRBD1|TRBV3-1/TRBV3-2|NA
TGTGCCAGCAGCCATCGGGGACAGGCCTATGAGCAGTTCTTC
CASSHRGQAYEQFF
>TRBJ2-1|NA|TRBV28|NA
TGTGCCAGCAGTTTATTTTGGAGGGTTCAAAATGAGCAGTTCTTC
CASSLFWRVQNEQFF
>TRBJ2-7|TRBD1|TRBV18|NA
TGTGCCAGCTCACCGCGGACAGGGGGCAACCCCTACGAGCAGTACTTC
CASSPRTGGNPYEQYF
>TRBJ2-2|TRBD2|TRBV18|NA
TGTGCCAGCTCACCATCGGGACTAGCCATAATCGGGGAGCTGTTTTTT
CASSPSGLAIIGELFF
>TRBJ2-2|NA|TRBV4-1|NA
TGCGCCAGCAGCCAAGGTCGGCAGGGGATCGTCACCGGGGAGCTGTTTTTT
CASSQGRQGIVTGELFF
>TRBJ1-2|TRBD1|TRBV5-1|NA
TGCGCCAGCAGCCCCGGACAGGGGGCGTCCGTCGGCTACACCTTC
CASSPGQGASVGYTF
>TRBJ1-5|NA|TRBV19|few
TGTGCCAGTATCCCCACAGGGCATAGCAATCAGCCCCAGCATTTT
CASIPTGHSNQPQHF
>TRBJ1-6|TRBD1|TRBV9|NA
TGTGCCAGCAGCGTGACAGGGCTGGATTCACCCCTCCACTTT
CASSVTGLDSPLHF
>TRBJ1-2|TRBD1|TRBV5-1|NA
TGCGCCAGCAGCTTGGGGAGAAAGGGACAGGGCTCAATCTATTATGGCTACACCTTC
CASSLGRKGQGSIYYGYTF
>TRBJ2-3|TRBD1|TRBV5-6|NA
TGTGCCAGCAGCTCGACAGGGCGAGATACGCAGTATTTT
CASSSTGRDTQYF
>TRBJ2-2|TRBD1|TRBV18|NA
TGTGCCAGCTCACCGCCCGGACAGGGGGCAGGTACCGGGGAGCTGTTTTTT
CASSPPGQGAGTGELFF
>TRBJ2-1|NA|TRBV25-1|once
TGTGCCAGCAGTGAACGGGGGAGCACGAGCTCCTACAATGAGCAGTTCTTC
CASSERGSTSSYNEQFF
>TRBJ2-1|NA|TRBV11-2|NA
TGTGCCAGCAGCTTAGAACTAGCTCCGATGGGGTTCTTC
CASSLELAPMGFF
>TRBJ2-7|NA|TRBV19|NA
TGTGCCAGTAGCGCAGGGTTCGCGTGGTACGAGCAGTACTTC
CASSAGFAWYEQYF
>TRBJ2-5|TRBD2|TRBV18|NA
TGTGCCAGCTCACCCCAGCGGGGGGGCCGTGAGACCCAGTACTTC
CASSPQRGGRETQYF
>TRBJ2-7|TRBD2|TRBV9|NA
TGTGCCAGCAGCGTAGCAGGGACTAGCGGCTACGAGCAGTACTTC
CASSVAGTSGYEQYF
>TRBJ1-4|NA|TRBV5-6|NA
TGTGCCAGCAGCCCGCAGGGTCTGGATGAAAAACTGTTTTTT
CASSPQGLDEKLFF
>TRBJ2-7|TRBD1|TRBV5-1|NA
TGCGCCAGCAGCATTCGGACAGGGGGGTTCGACGAGCAGTACTTC
CASSIRTGGFDEQYF